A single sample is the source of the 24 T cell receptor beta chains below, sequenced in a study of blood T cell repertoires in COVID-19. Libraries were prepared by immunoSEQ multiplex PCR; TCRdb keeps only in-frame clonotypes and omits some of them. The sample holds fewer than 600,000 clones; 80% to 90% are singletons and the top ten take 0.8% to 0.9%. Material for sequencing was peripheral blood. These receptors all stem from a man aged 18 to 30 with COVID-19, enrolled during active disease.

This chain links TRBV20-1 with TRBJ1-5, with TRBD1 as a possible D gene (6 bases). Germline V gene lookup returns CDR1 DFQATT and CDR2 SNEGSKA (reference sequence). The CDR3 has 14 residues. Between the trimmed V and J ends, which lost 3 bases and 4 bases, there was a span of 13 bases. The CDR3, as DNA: TGCAGTGCTAGTCTCGGGACACCGAATCAGCCCCAGCATTTT. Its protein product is CSASLGTPNQPQHF.

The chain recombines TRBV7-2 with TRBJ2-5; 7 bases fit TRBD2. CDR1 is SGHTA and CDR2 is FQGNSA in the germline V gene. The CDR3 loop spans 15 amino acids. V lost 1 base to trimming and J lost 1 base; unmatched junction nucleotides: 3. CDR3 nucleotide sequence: TGTGCCAGCAGCTTAGTATGGGGGGGCCAAGAGACCCAGTACTTC. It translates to CASSLVWGGQETQYF.

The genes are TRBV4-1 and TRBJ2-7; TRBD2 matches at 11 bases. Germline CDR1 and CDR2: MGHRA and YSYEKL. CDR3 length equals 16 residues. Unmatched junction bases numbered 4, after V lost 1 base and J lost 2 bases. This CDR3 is CASSQAASGGPYEQYF. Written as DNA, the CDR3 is TGCGCCAGCAGCCAAGCCGCTAGCGGGGGGCCCTACGAGCAGTACTTC.

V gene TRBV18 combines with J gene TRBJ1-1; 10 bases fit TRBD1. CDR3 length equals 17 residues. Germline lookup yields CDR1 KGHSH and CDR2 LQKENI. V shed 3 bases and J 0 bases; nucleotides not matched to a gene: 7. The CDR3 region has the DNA TGTGCCAGCTCACCCTTCGGACAGGGGGGTATGAACACTGAAGCTTTCTTT. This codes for CASSPFGQGGMNTEAFF.

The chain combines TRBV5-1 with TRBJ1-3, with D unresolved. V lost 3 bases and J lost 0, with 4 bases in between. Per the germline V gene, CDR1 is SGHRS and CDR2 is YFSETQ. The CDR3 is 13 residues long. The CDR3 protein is CASSYNSGNTIYF. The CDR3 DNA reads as TGCGCCAGCAGCTACAACTCTGGAAACACCATATATTTT.

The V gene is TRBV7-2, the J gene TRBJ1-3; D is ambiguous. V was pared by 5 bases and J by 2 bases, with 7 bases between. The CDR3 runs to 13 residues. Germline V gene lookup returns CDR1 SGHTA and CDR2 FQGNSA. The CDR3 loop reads CASSRRTGNTIYF. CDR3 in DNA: TGTGCCAGCAGCCGGAGGACTGGAAACACCATATATTTT.

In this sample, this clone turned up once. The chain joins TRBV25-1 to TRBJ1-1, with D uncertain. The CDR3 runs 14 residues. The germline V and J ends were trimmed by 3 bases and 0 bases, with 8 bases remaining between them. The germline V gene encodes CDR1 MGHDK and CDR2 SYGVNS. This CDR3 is CASSDSLMNTEAFF. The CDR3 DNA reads TGTGCCAGCAGTGACAGTCTCATGAACACTGAAGCTTTCTTT.

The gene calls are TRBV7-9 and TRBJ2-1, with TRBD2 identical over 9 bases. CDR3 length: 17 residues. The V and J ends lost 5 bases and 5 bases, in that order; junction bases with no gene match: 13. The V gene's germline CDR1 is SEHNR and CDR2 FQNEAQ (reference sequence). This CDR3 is CASSRTMAGGAHNEQFF. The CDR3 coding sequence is TGTGCCAGCAGCCGTACTATGGCGGGAGGGGCGCACAATGAGCAGTTCTTC.

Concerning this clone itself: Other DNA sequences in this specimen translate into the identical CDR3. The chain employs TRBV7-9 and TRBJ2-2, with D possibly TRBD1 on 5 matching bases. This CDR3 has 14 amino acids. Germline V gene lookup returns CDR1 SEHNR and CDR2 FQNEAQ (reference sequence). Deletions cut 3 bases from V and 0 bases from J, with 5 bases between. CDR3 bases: TGTGCCAGCAGCTTGACAGCGAACACCGGGGAGCTGTTTTTT. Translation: CASSLTANTGELFF.

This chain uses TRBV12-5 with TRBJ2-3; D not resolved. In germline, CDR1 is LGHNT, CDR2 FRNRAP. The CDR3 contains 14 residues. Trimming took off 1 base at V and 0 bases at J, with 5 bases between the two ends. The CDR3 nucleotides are TGTGCTAGTGGTTTGGACTCTAGCACAGATACGCAGTATTTT. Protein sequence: CASGLDSSTDTQYF.

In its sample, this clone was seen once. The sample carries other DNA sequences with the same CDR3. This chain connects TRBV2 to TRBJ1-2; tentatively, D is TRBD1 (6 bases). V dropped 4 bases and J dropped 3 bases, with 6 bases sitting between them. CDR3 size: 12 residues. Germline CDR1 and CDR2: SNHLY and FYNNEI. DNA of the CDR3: TGTGCCAGCAGTGGACAGGACTATGGCTACACCTTC. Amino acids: CASSGQDYGYTF. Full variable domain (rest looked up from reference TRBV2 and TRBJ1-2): EPEVTQTPSHQVTQMGQEVILRCVPISNHLYFYWYRQILGQKVEFLVSFYNNEISEKSEIFDDQFSVERPDGSNFTLKIRSTKLEDSAMYFCASSGQDYGYTFGSGTRLTVV.

CDR3 DNA: TGTGCCAGCAGCCACCGGGACAGGGGGGAGACCCAGTACTTC. Its protein is CASSHRDRGETQYF. The V gene is TRBV5-4, the J gene TRBJ2-5; 11 bases line up with TRBD1. The CDR3 totals 14 residues. The germline V gene encodes CDR1 SGHNT and CDR2 YYREEE (reference sequence). Germline trimming cut 4 bases from V and 5 bases from J; bases unmatched to any gene: 4.

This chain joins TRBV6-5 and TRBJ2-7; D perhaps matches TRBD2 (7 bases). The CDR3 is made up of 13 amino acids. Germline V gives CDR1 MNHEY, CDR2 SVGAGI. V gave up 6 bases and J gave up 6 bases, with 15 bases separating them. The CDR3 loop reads CASRGGLTGEQYF. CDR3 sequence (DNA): TGTGCCAGCAGGGGGGGGCTAACGGGCGAGCAGTACTTC.

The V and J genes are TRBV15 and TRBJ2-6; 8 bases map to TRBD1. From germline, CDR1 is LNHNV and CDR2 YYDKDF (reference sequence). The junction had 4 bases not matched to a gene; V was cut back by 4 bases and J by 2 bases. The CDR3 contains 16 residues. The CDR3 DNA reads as TGTGCCACCAGCACAGGGGGCGTAGCTGGGGCCAACGTCCTGACTTTC. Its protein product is CATSTGGVAGANVLTF.

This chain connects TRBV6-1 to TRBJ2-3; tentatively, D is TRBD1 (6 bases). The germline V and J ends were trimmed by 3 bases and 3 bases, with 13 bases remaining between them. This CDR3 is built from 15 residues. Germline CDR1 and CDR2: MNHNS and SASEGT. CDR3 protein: CASSDTGIRTDTQYF. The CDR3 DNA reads TGTGCCAGCAGTGACACAGGGATAAGAACAGATACGCAGTATTTT.

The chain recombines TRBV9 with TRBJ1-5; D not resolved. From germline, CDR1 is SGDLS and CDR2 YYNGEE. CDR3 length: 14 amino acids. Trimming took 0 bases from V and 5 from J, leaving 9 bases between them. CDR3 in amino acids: CASSVVAEDQPQHF. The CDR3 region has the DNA TGTGCCAGCAGCGTAGTGGCAGAGGATCAGCCCCAGCATTTT.

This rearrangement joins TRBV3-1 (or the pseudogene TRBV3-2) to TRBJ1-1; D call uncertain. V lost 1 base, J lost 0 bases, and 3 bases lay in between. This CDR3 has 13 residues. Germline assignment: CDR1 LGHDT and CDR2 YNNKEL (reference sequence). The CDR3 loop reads CASSQGVNTEAFF. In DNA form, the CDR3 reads TGTGCCAGCAGCCAAGGCGTGAACACTGAAGCTTTCTTT.

The chain's CDR3 is CASSRTSGGANEQFF. The CDR3 DNA follows: TGTGCCAGCAGCCGGACTAGCGGGGGGGCAAATGAGCAGTTCTTC. V usage is TRBV7-6 and J usage is TRBJ2-1; TRBD2 matches 15 bases. The ends lost 5 bases at V and 7 bases at J; junction bases unmatched: 3. Per the germline V gene, CDR1 is SGHVS and CDR2 is FNYEAQ. The CDR3 extends over 15 amino acids.

CDR3 in amino acids: CASRPTRPVTGELFF. The CDR3, as DNA: TGTGCCAGCAGACCCACGAGGCCGGTAACCGGGGAGCTGTTTTTT. The chain carries TRBV7-9 and TRBJ2-2; no firm D call. Trimming shortened V by 6 bases and J by 5 bases, and 16 bases separated the two germline ends. Looked up from germline, CDR1 is SEHNR and CDR2 is FQNEAQ (reference sequence). The CDR3 sequence is 15 residues long.

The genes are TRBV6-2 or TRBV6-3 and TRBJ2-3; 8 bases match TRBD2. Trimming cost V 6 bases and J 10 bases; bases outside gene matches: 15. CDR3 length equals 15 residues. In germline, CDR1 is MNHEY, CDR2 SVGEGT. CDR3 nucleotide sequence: TGTGCCAGCAGCGGATTAGCGGGGTGGCGGGAGGCGCAGTATTTT. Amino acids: CASSGLAGWREAQYF.

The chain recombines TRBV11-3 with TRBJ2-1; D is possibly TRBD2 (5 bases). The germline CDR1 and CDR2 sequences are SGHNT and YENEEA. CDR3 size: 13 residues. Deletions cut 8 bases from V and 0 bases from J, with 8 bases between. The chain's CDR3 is CASGLSSYNEQFF. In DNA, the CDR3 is TGTGCCAGCGGACTTAGCTCCTACAATGAGCAGTTCTTC.

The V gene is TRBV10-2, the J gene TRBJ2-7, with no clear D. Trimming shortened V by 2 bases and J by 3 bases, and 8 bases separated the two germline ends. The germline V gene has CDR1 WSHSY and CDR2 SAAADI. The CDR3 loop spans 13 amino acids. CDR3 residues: CASSEPDNYEQYF. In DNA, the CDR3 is TGCGCCAGCAGTGAGCCCGACAACTACGAGCAGTACTTC.

CDR3 in amino acids: CASSIDWAGGPYNEQFF. DNA of the CDR3: TGTGCCAGTAGTATAGATTGGGCAGGGGGGCCCTACAATGAGCAGTTCTTC. V and J are TRBV19 and TRBJ2-1, with D tentatively TRBD1 (7 bases). In germline, CDR1 is LNHDA, CDR2 SQIVND (reference sequence). The CDR3 runs 17 residues. Trimming cost V 0 bases and J 2 bases, with 14 bases left between them.

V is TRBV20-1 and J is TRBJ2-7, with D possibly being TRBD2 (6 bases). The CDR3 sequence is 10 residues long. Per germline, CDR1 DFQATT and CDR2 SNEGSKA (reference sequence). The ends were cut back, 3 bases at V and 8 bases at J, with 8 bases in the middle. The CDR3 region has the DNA TGCAGTGCTAGGGGGGGAAAGCAGTACTTC. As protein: CSARGGKQYF.